This TCR beta chain derives from a study of T-cell memory formation after mild COVID-19. This clonotype was seen a handful of times. The target antigen is unknown. Study conclusions and caveats: Pre-infection memory showed some responding clones, and this suggested that cross-reactive memory joined. Day 15 to 85 contracting clones showed balanced CD4/CD8; day 15 to 37 expanders favored CD4+. CD8+ contracting clones occupied EMRA, while CD4+ ones occupied mainly CM and EM.

In TCRdb, the 5' RACE reads were re-called with MiXCR into one record per CDR3 protein. The sample comprises around 210,000 distinct CDR3 sequences, over 9% of which are singletons, and 3% to 4.5% rests with the top ten. The sequence was collected from a man between 18 and 35 years old who had mild COVID-19 (a few samples of this study predate the infection). Cell type and time point are not known. Sequencing used PBMCs or a T cell subset sorted from them (not recorded which).

CDR3: CASSLPPGYTF. The CDR3 nucleotides read TGTGCCAGCAGCCTCCCCCCCGGCTACACCTTC. This chain uses TRBV7-2 with TRBJ1-2; D gene unclear. This CDR3 contains 11 residues. Trimming stripped 5 bases from V and 8 bases from J, with 9 bases between. Germline lookup yields CDR1 SGHTA and CDR2 FQGNSA.